A selection of T cell receptor beta chains follows, all from one sample in a study of T-cell memory formation after mild COVID-19. TCRdb fed the 5' RACE reads into MiXCR, producing one record per CDR3 protein. The profile covers roughly 410,000 distinct CDR3 sequences, with 24% appearing a single time and about 8.7% taken by the ten largest. The sequencing sample was made of PBMCs or a T cell subset sorted from them (not recorded which). All receptors come from an adult woman who had mild COVID-19 (a few samples of this study predate the infection). Cell type and time point are not known. CDR3s include the opening cysteine and the closing phenylalanine or tryptophan. D genes are given only for firm matches. Not all rows give a size; the values are once, few, many and, for expanded clones, a class.

>TRBJ2-7|TRBV6-5|.|once
TGTGCCAGCAGCTTTACGGGGGCCCAGATGATCTTC
CASSFTGAQMIF
>TRBJ2-7|TRBV21-1|.|.
TGTGCCAGCACCCTGGACAGGTTCTACGAGCAGTACTTC
CASTLDRFYEQYF
>TRBJ2-5|TRBV6-6|TRBD1|few
TGTGCCAGCAGTTACAGCAGGGGGGAGACCCAGTACTTC
CASSYSRGETQYF
>TRBJ2-3|TRBV4-1|.|.
TGCGCCAGCAGCCAAGCACCCCTAGCCAGCACAGATACGCAGTATTTT
CASSQAPLASTDTQYF
>TRBJ2-1|TRBV7-9|TRBD2|.
TGTGCCAGCAGTTCGGGACTAGCGGGAGATGAGCAGTTCTTC
CASSSGLAGDEQFF
>TRBJ1-1|TRBV18|.|.
TGTGCCAGCTCACCACCCAACACGTTGAACACTGAAGCTTTCTTT
CASSPPNTLNTEAFF
>TRBJ2-4|TRBV11-2|.|.
TGTGCCAGCGGCTCGGATGGATACTCCAAAAACATTCAGTACTTC
CASGSDGYSKNIQYF
>TRBJ2-2|TRBV5-1|TRBD1|.
TGCGCCAGCAGCTTGAGGGGGCCGAACACCGGGGAGCTGTTTTTT
CASSLRGPNTGELFF
>TRBJ2-4|TRBV12-3/TRBV12-4|.|.
TGTGCCAGCTCCTCGAGTAGCATTCAGTACTTC
CASSSSSIQYF
>TRBJ1-4|TRBV5-1|TRBD1|.
TGCGCCAGCAGCTTCCGAGGAGGGGGCGGGGGTGAAAAACTGTTTTTT
CASSFRGGGGGEKLFF
>TRBJ2-3|TRBV20-1|.|few
TGCAGTGCTAGAGAGCTAGGAGGCACAGATACGCAGTATTTT
CSARELGGTDTQYF
>TRBJ1-1|TRBV3-1|.|.
TGTGCCAGCAGCCAAATTTGGGCGAACACTGAAGCTTTCTTT
CASSQIWANTEAFF
>TRBJ2-3|TRBV7-9|.|few
TGTGCCGGGGGGGCTAACACAGATACGCAGTATTTT
CAGGANTDTQYF
>TRBJ2-1|TRBV3-1|.|.
TGTGCCAGCAGCCAAGATGGTGCCCATGAGCAGTTCTTC
CASSQDGAHEQFF
>TRBJ1-1|TRBV7-7|.|.
TGTGCCAGCAGCTTAGTGGTTGAAGCTTTCTTT
CASSLVVEAFF
>TRBJ2-1|TRBV3-1|.|few
TGTGCCAGCAGCCAATTCCATGAGCAGTTCTTC
CASSQFHEQFF
>TRBJ2-5|TRBV3-1|TRBD2|few
TGTGCCAGCAGCCAAGCCCAGGAGTGGTATTGGGCTAGCGGGATCCAAGAGACCCAGTACTTC
CASSQAQEWYWASGIQETQYF
>TRBJ2-7|TRBV6-2/TRBV6-3|TRBD2|.
TGTGCCAGCAGTTACTCCTACCAGCGGGGCCACTCCTACGAGCAGTACTTC
CASSYSYQRGHSYEQYF
>TRBJ2-2|TRBV5-1|TRBD1|.
TGCGCCAGCAGAGGGGGCGTGGAGCTGTTTTTT
CASRGGVELFF
>TRBJ2-2|TRBV12-3/TRBV12-4|TRBD2|.
TGTGCCAGCAGTATCAATTCACCCCGGGGGGTGTTTTTT
CASSINSPRGVFF
>TRBJ2-1|TRBV3-1|.|few
TGTGCCAGCAGCCCCTCCCGCTGGCTAGCGTCCTACAATGAGCAGTTCTTC
CASSPSRWLASYNEQFF
>TRBJ2-5|TRBV3-1|.|many
TGTGCCAGCAGCCTCGGGACCCTCCAGGAGACCCAGTACTTC
CASSLGTLQETQYF
>TRBJ1-1|TRBV3-1|TRBD1|.
TGTGCCAGCAGCCACCCATTAGGGGGCCTGGGCACTGAAGCTTTCTTT
CASSHPLGGLGTEAFF
>TRBJ2-2|TRBV20-1|TRBD2|.
TGCAGTGCTGGCCCTGGGACTAGGACCACCGGGGAGCTGTTTTTT
CSAGPGTRTTGELFF
>TRBJ2-1|TRBV20-1|TRBD1|.
TGCAGTGCTAGAGATCTTGCGAGGGGGCTCAATGAGCAGTTCTTC
CSARDLARGLNEQFF
>TRBJ2-1|TRBV10-3|TRBD1|.
TGTGCCATCACAAGGACAGGGGACAATGAGCAGTTCTTC
CAITRTGDNEQFF
>TRBJ2-7|TRBV6-2/TRBV6-3|TRBD1|.
TGTGCCAGCAGTGGCCCCGGGACAGGGTCCCGCGAGCAGTACTTC
CASSGPGTGSREQYF
>TRBJ2-7|TRBV6-1|TRBD2|.
TGTGCCAGCAGCGCCCTAGCGGGAGTAGACGAGCAGTACTTC
CASSALAGVDEQYF
>TRBJ2-1|TRBV29-1|TRBD1|.
TGCAGCTGCCGGGACAGGGTCTCCTACAATGAGCAGTTCTTC
CSCRDRVSYNEQFF
>TRBJ2-3|TRBV20-1|TRBD2|few
TGCAGTGCTAGACTCAGCGGGAGACCCGGGACAGATACGCAGTATTTT
CSARLSGRPGTDTQYF
>TRBJ2-3|TRBV4-1|.|few
TGCGCCAGCAGGGCAGGGCCGTCCACAGATACGCAGTATTTT
CASRAGPSTDTQYF
>TRBJ1-1|TRBV15|TRBD1|.
TGTGCCACCAGCAGCAGGAGACAGGGTCAAGCTTTCTTT
CATSSRRQGQAFF
>TRBJ2-5|TRBV7-2|.|many
TGTGCCAGCAGCTCCGGTGGGAGCGTGGAGACCCAGTACTTC
CASSSGGSVETQYF
>TRBJ2-7|TRBV3-1|.|.
TGTGCCAGCAGCCAAGTCGGATTGACCCTCCACGAGCAGTACTTC
CASSQVGLTLHEQYF
>TRBJ2-1|TRBV6-2/TRBV6-3|TRBD2|.
TGTGCCAGCAGTTGGACTAGCGGGAGAATGTTGAATGAGCAGTTCTTC
CASSWTSGRMLNEQFF
>TRBJ2-7|TRBV18|TRBD1|.
TGTGCCAGCTCACCGGGACAGGGGAATCCCTACGAGCAGTACTTC
CASSPGQGNPYEQYF
>TRBJ2-2|TRBV5-1|TRBD2|.
TGCGCCAGCGGAGCTAGGGCCCAAACTAGCGGGAGTAACGGGGAGCTGTTTTTT
CASGARAQTSGSNGELFF
>TRBJ2-7|TRBV12-3/TRBV12-4|.|few
TGTGCCAGCACCCCCTCCGGGACCTCCTACGAGCAGTACTTC
CASTPSGTSYEQYF
>TRBJ1-2|TRBV7-9|.|.
TGTGCCAGCAGCAATGCCGTTCTAGTCGGGCATGGCTACACCTTC
CASSNAVLVGHGYTF
>TRBJ2-7|TRBV6-5|.|few
TGTGCCAGCAGTTCCTCCGGGGGTTGGAGCTCCTACGAGCAGTACTTC
CASSSSGGWSSYEQYF